The T cell receptor (beta chain) under discussion was sequenced for a study of response to subunit inactivated influenza vaccine. Study-wide results and caveats: After each seasonal influenza vaccination, few new T cells are recruited, the authors suggested.

Comment on this clonotype: Its antigen is currently unknown. A much more abundant neighbour one base away suggests this may be a read error.

TCRdb reanalysed the RT-PCR reads using MiXCR and keeps one entry per CDR3 protein. The sample carries about 700,000 distinct CDR3 sequences, less than 15% recorded once. From germline, CDR1 is SGHAT and CDR2 FQNNGV. The CDR3 is made up of 16 amino acids. The V call is TRBV11-2, the J call TRBJ2-7; 11 nucleotides line up with TRBD1. This receptor was obtained from a man between 50 and 59 years old who received an inactivated influenza vaccine. Material: PBMCs from blood, obtained less than 15 days before vaccination. CDR3: CASSLGGQGAGYEQHF. The CDR3 DNA is TGTGCCAGCAGCTTAGGAGGACAGGGGGCAGGCTACGAGCAGCACTTC.